Below are 16 T cell receptor beta chains sequenced from a single sample in a study of blood T cell repertoires in COVID-19. Clones were sequenced by immunoSEQ multiplex PCR, and TCRdb holds only the in-frame ones, with some missing. This table holds around 120,000 clones, more than 70% found once. Sequenced sample: peripheral blood. These receptors originate from a human donor in a cohort sampled during active COVID-19.

The chain links TRBV27 to TRBJ1-5, with TRBD1 identical over 10 bases. V lost 7 bases and J lost 7; bases outside the gene matches: 13. Germline values: CDR1 MNHEY, CDR2 SMNVEV (reference sequence). The CDR3 consists of 16 residues. CDR3 sequence: CASTSRGGQGTQPQHF. CDR3 nucleotide sequence: TGTGCCAGCACCTCCCGTGGGGGACAGGGGACCCAGCCCCAGCATTTT.

The chain recombines TRBV10-2 with TRBJ2-5, with a possible D match to TRBD2 (6 bases). The V end lost 1 base, the J end lost 4 bases, and 10 bases lay between the germline ends. Germline-derived CDR1 and CDR2 are WSHSY and SAAADI. The CDR3 sequence is 14 residues long. The CDR3, as DNA: TGCGCCAGCAGTGAGTTAGGAGGGCCAGAGACCCAGTACTTC. As protein: CASSELGGPETQYF.

The chain has TRBV10-2 and TRBJ2-1; 7 nucleotides line up with TRBD2. CDR3 length: 16 residues. Germline V gene lookup returns CDR1 WSHSY and CDR2 SAAADI. V trimming: 5 bases; J trimming: 6 bases; junction bases outside the gene matches: 13. CDR3 residues: CASSPQRGRGGNEQFF. CDR3 DNA sequence: TGCGCCAGCAGTCCCCAACGGGGGAGGGGTGGCAATGAGCAGTTCTTC.

J is TRBJ2-2 and V is TRBV5-4, with 9 bases matching TRBD1. Unmatched junction bases numbered 3, after V lost 2 bases and J lost 4 bases. Germline-derived CDR1 and CDR2 are SGHNT and YYREEE (reference sequence). The CDR3 runs to 15 residues. CDR3 sequence (DNA): TGTGCCAGCAGCTTAACAGGGGGCGTCACCGGGGAGCTGTTTTTT. Residues: CASSLTGGVTGELFF.

The chain carries TRBV4-1 and TRBJ1-1; D is possibly TRBD1 (5 bases). Germline CDR1 is MGHRA and CDR2 is YSYEKL. CDR3 size: 15 residues. V gave up 1 base and J gave up 10 bases, with 19 bases separating them. The CDR3 DNA reads TGCGCCAGCAGCCAAGCTTACGTAGGGGATTCAGGAGCTTTCTTT. Protein product: CASSQAYVGDSGAFF.

The rearrangement uses TRBV12-3 or TRBV12-4 and TRBJ1-2; D gene ambiguous. V dropped 3 bases and J dropped 0 bases, with 5 bases sitting between them. The CDR3 covers 13 residues. In DNA form, the CDR3 reads TGTGCCAGCAGTTTCCTCGCTAACTATGGCTACACCTTC. Amino acid sequence: CASSFLANYGYTF.

The J gene is TRBJ1-5, the V gene TRBV19; the D gene is possibly TRBD1 (6 bases). Germline V CDR1 and CDR2: LNHDA, SQIVND (reference sequence). V lost 9 bases, J lost 0 bases, and 15 bases lay in between. The CDR3 sequence is 15 residues long. CDR3 nucleotide sequence: TGTGCCAGCGGGGAGACAGGATATAGCAATCAGCCCCAGCATTTT. Translated: CASGETGYSNQPQHF. The variable domain in full, with the rest retrieved from reference TRBV19 and TRBJ1-5, is DGGITQSPKYLFRKEGQNVTLSCEQNLNHDAMYWYRQDPGQGLRLIYYSQIVNDFQKGDIAEGYSVSREKKESFPLTVTSAQKNPTAFYLCASGETGYSNQPQHFGDGTRLSIL.

The CDR3 is CAIRNDRGGSPLHF. The CDR3, as DNA: TGTGCCATCAGAAACGACAGGGGCGGATCACCCCTCCACTTT. The V and J genes are TRBV10-3 and TRBJ1-6; TRBD1 matches 8 bases. The germline V gene has CDR1 ENHRY and CDR2 SYGVKD. Trimming removed 6 bases from V and 10 bases from J; junction bases left unmatched: 8. The CDR3 has 14 residues.

The chain combines TRBV27 with TRBJ2-7; TRBD2 matches at 10 bases. Looked up from germline, CDR1 is MNHEY and CDR2 is SMNVEV (reference sequence). This CDR3 has 15 residues. Trimming removed 5 bases from V and 3 bases from J; junction bases left unmatched: 7. CDR3 protein: CASSQGAGGDYEQYF. For the CDR3, the DNA is TGTGCCAGCAGTCAAGGAGCGGGAGGGGACTACGAGCAGTACTTC.

On this clone: Other nucleotide sequences from this sample produce the same CDR3. This sequence joins TRBV5-4 and TRBJ1-1; D is ambiguous. V lost 0 bases, J lost 0 bases, and 6 bases lay in between. CDR3 length: 14 residues. CDR1 is SGHNT and CDR2 is YYREEE in the germline V gene (reference sequence). The CDR3 DNA reads TGTGCCAGCAGCTTGGTCGGAGTGAACACTGAAGCTTTCTTT. Translation gives CASSLVGVNTEAFF. Together with reference TRBV5-4 and TRBJ1-1, the CDR3 gives the full variable domain: ETGVTQSPTHLIKTRGQQVTLRCSSQSGHNTVSWYQQALGQGPQFIFQYYREEENGRGNFPPRFSGLQFPNYSSELNVNALELDDSALYLCASSLVGVNTEAFFGQGTRLTVV.

The genes are TRBV7-9 and TRBJ1-3; 7 bases line up with TRBD1. Looked up from germline, CDR1 is SEHNR and CDR2 is FQNEAQ (reference sequence). The length of the CDR3 is 13 residues. V gave up 5 bases and J gave up 8 bases; unmatched junction bases: 6. In DNA, the CDR3 is TGTGCCAGCAGCCTGGGACAGCTGGACACCATATATTTT. This gives the protein CASSLGQLDTIYF.

The chain has TRBV5-1 and TRBJ2-6; 9 bases are a match to TRBD1. Losses at the gene ends were 3 bases for V and 2 bases for J; bases not matched to a gene: 6. The CDR3 consists of 17 residues. Germline lookup yields CDR1 SGHRS and CDR2 YFSETQ. This CDR3 is CASSWTGVGAGANVLTF. The CDR3 bases are TGCGCCAGCAGCTGGACAGGGGTAGGAGCTGGGGCCAACGTCCTGACTTTC.

This clone came up a few times. V and J are TRBV28 and TRBJ2-5, with 8 nucleotides matching TRBD1. Looked up from germline, CDR1 is MDHEN and CDR2 is SYDVKM. Unmatched junction bases numbered 6, after V lost 3 bases and J lost 3 bases. CDR3 size: 15 residues. The chain's CDR3 is CASSFRGQAKETQYF. CDR3 bases: TGTGCCAGCAGTTTCAGGGGACAGGCTAAAGAGACCCAGTACTTC.

J is TRBJ2-5 and V is TRBV5-1; 7 nucleotides match TRBD1. Germline CDR1 reads SGHRS; CDR2 reads YFSETQ. J gave up 5 bases and V 4 bases, and 11 bases lay outside the gene matches. The CDR3 consists of 15 residues. The chain's CDR3 is CASSLGTALGETQYF. The CDR3 bases are TGCGCCAGCAGCCTGGGGACAGCCCTAGGGGAGACCCAGTACTTC.

The rearrangement joins TRBV5-6 to TRBJ2-7; a possible D gene is TRBD1 (7 bases). V gave up 5 bases and J gave up 5 bases, with 17 bases separating them. Per germline, CDR1 SGHDT and CDR2 YYEEEE. The CDR3 is made up of 14 amino acids. This CDR3 reads CASSKTGRFDEQYF. The CDR3 DNA sequence: TGTGCCAGCAGTAAGACAGGGAGGTTCGACGAGCAGTACTTC.

The rearrangement links TRBV3-1 (or the pseudogene TRBV3-2) to TRBJ2-7, with D hard to call. Looked up from germline, CDR1 is LGHDT and CDR2 is YNNKEL (reference sequence). The CDR3 is 14 amino acids. V dropped 3 bases and J dropped 0 bases, with 9 bases sitting between them. The CDR3 protein is CASSQSDTSYEQYF. In DNA form, the CDR3 reads TGTGCCAGCAGCCAGTCAGACACCTCCTACGAGCAGTACTTC.